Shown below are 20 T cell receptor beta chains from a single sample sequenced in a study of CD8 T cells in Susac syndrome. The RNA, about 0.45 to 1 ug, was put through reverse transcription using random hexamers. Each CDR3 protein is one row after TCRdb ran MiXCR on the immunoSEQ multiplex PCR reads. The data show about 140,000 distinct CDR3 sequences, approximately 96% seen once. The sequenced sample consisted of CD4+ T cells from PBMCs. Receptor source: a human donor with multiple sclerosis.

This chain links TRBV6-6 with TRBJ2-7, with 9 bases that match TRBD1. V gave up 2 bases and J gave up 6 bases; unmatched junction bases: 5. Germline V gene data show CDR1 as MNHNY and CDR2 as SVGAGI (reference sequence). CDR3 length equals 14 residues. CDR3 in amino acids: CASSYRDRDGEQYF. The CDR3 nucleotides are TGTGCCAGCAGTTACCGGGACAGGGACGGCGAGCAGTACTTC.

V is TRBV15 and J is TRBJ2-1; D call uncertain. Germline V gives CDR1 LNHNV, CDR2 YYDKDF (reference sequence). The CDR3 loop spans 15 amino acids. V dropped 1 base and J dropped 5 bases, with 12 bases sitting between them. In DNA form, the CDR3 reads TGTGCCACCAGCAGAGGGGGTAATAGGGACAATGAGCAGTTCTTC. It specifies CATSRGGNRDNEQFF.

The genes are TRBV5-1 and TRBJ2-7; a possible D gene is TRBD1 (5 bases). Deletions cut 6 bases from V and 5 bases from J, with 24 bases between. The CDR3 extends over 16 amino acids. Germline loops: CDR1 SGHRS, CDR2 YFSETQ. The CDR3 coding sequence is TGCGCCAGCACCCCCGCAGGAAGGGCTGGGGCCCACGAGCAGTACTTC. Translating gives CASTPAGRAGAHEQYF.

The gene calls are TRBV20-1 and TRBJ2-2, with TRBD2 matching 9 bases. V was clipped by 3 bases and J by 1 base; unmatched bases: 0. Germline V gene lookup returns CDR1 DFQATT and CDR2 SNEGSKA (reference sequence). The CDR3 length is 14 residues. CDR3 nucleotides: TGCAGTGCTAGGACTAGCGGGAACACCGGGGAGCTGTTTTTT. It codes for CSARTSGNTGELFF.

The CDR3: CSASTLAGHHEQYF. Written as DNA, the CDR3 is TGCAGTGCTTCGACCCTAGCGGGACACCACGAGCAGTACTTC. The chain employs TRBV20-1 and TRBJ2-7, with 9 bases matching TRBD2. Germline V gene sequence: CDR1 DFQATT, CDR2 SNEGSKA (reference sequence). This CDR3 contains 14 residues. Trimming took 5 bases from V and 5 from J; bases not matched to a gene: 10.

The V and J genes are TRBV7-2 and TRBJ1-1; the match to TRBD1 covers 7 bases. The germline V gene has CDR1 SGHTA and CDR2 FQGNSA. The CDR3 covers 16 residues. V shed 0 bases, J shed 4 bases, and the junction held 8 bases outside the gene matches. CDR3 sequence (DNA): TGTGCCAGCAGCTTAGCCCAGGGGGTGATGGGCACTGAAGCTTTCTTT. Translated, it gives CASSLAQGVMGTEAFF.

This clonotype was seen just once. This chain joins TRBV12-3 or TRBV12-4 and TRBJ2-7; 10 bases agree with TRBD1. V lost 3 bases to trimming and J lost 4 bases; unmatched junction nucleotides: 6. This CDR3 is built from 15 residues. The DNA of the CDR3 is TGTGCCAGCAGTTTGCGGGACAGGGGTCGGTACGAGCAGTACTTC. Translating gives CASSLRDRGRYEQYF.

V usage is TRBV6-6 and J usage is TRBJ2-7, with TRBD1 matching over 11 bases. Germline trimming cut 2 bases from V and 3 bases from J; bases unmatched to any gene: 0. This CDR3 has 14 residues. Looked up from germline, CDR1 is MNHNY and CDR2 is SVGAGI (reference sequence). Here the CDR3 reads CASSYGTGGYEQYF. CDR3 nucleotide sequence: TGTGCCAGCAGTTACGGGACAGGGGGCTACGAGCAGTACTTC.

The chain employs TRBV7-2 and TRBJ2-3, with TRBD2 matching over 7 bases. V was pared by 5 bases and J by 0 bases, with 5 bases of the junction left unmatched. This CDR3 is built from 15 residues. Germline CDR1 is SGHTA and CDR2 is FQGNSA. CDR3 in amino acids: CASSAGLVSTDTQYF. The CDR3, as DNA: TGTGCCAGCAGCGCCGGACTAGTTAGCACAGATACGCAGTATTTT.

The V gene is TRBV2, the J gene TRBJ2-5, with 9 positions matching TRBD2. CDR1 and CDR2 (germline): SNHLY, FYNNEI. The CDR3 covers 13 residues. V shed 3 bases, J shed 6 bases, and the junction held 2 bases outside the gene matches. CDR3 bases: TGTGCCAGCAGTGATGCGGGGGGGAAGACCCAGTACTTC. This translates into CASSDAGGKTQYF.

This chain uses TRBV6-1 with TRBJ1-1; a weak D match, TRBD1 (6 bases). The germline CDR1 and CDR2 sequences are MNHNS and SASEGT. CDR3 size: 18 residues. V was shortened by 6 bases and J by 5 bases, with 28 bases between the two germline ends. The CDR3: CASRPRTVGNREGTEAFF. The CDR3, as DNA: TGTGCCAGCAGGCCCAGGACAGTTGGGAATCGAGAGGGTACTGAAGCTTTCTTT.

CDR3 bases: TGTGCCACCAGTGATGTCGACAGGGTACAGCAGTACTTC. It codes for CATSDVDRVQQYF. The V and J genes are TRBV24-1 and TRBJ2-7; 7 nucleotides line up with TRBD1. The CDR3 totals 13 residues. The germline V gene encodes CDR1 KGHDR and CDR2 SFDVKD. V shed 3 bases, J shed 8 bases, and the junction held 6 bases outside the gene matches.

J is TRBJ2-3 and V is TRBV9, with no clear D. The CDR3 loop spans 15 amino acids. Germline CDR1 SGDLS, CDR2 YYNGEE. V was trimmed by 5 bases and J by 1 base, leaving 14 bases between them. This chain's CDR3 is CASSLLEMGTDTQYF. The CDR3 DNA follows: TGTGCCAGCAGTCTTTTGGAGATGGGCACAGATACGCAGTATTTT.

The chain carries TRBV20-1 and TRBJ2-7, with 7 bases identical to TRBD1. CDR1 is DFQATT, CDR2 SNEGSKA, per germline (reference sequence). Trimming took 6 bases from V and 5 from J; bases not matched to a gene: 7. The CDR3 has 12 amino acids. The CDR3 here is CSAPKTGNEQYF. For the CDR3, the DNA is TGCAGTGCCCCCAAGACAGGGAACGAGCAGTACTTC.

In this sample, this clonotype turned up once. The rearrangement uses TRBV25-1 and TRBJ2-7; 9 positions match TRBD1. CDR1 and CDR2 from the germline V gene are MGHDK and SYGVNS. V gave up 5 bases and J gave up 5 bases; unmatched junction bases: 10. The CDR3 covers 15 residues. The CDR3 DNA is TGTGCCAGCAGTAACCTAGGGACAGGGAACGACGAGCAGTACTTC. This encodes CASSNLGTGNDEQYF.

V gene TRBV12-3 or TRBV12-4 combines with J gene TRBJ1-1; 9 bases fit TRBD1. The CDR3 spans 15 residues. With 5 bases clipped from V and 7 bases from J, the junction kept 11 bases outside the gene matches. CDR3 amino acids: CASSQGGQGAVEAFF. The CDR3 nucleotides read TGTGCCAGCAGTCAGGGGGGACAGGGAGCAGTTGAAGCTTTCTTT.

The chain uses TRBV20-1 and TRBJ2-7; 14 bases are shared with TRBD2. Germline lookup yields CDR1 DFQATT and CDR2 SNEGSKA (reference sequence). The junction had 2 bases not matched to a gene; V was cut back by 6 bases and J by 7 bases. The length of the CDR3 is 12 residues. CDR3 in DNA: TGCAGTGCGAGGACTAGCGGGGGGGAGCAGTACTTC. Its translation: CSARTSGGEQYF.

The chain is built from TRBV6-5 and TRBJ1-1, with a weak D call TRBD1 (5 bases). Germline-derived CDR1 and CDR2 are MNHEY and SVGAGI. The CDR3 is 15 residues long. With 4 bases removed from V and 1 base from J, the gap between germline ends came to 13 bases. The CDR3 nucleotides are TGTGCCAGCAGTTTATTCGGGGGACCGAACACTGAAGCTTTCTTT. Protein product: CASSLFGGPNTEAFF.

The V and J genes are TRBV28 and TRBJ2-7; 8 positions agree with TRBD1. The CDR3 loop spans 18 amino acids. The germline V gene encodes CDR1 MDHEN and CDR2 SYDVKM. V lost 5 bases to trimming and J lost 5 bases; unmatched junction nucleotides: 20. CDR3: CASSPHALGQGLRHEQYF. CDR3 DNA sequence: TGTGCCAGCAGTCCCCATGCGTTAGGACAGGGACTTCGGCACGAGCAGTACTTC.

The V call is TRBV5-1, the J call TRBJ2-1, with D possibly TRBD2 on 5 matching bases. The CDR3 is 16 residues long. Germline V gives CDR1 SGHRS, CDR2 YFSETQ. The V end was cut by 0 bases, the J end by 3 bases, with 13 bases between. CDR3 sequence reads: CASSLAGSGDYNEQFF. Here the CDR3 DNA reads TGCGCCAGCAGCTTGGCCGGGTCCGGGGACTACAATGAGCAGTTCTTC.